The text below deals with one T cell receptor (beta chain). Negative isolation yielded CD4+ and CD8+ T cells, and FACS enriched TEMRA cells. Random hexamers primed reverse transcription of about 0.45 to 1 ug RNA. The TCR beta CDR3 was amplified by immunoSEQ multiplex PCR across 54 Vbeta, 13 Jbeta. Each CDR3 protein gets one entry after TCRdb re-called the immunoSEQ multiplex PCR reads with MiXCR. The sample holds about 120,000 distinct CDR3 sequences; nearly 96% are singletons and the top ten take 0.13% to 0.15%. Germline values: CDR1 DFQATT, CDR2 SNEGSKA (reference sequence). CDR3 length: 17 amino acids. V shed 0 bases and J 1 base; nucleotides not matched to a gene: 12. The data stem from a study of CD8 T cells in Susac syndrome. Study details: When blood was collected, patients with Susac syndrome were therapy-naive, were taking corticosteroids, or were receiving intravenous immunoglobulin alone.

The V and J genes are TRBV20-1 and TRBJ2-7; 7 bases line up with TRBD2. This TCR was recovered from a human donor with Susac syndrome. What was sequenced was CD4+ T cells from PBMCs. Here the CDR3 DNA reads TGCAGTGCTAGAGACATAGGACTGACTAGCAGATCCTACGAGCAGTACTTC. Translating it yields CSARDIGLTSRSYEQYF.